This entry describes one T cell receptor (beta chain). From germline, CDR1 is SGHTA and CDR2 FQGNSA. Trimming pared 5 bases from V and 4 bases from J, leaving 20 bases between. This CDR3 region has 16 residues. Here immunoSEQ multiplex PCR was the method, and the copy in TCRdb shows in-frame clones only, minus some. The data show approximately 250,000 clones, roughly 87% seen once. This entry is derived from a study of blood T cell repertoires in COVID-19. Study-level background: The United States, Italy and Spain were the sources of the acute and convalescent COVID-19 samples. T cells, B-cell-depleted T cells, or PBMCs supplied cDNA or gDNA.

This study enrolled people aged about 18 to 100 from approximately 25 US geographic areas. In assigning cohorts, the study relied on participant-reported clinical history. The sequence derives from a woman in her 30s who had recovered from COVID-19. Sequencing was carried out using PBMCs or T cells enriched from blood (not recorded which). The chain uses TRBV7-2 and TRBJ1-2; TRBD1 might be the D (5 bases). CDR3 sequence reads: CASSLIHRWPIYGYTF. In DNA, the CDR3 is TGTGCCAGCAGCCTGATTCACAGGTGGCCTATCTATGGCTACACCTTC.